One and the same sample provided the 9 T cell receptor beta chains below, sequenced in a study of blood T cell repertoires in COVID-19. Assay: immunoSEQ multiplex PCR; the TCRdb copy retains only in-frame clones and omits some. The sample yields 200,000 to 250,000 clones, roughly four fifths seen once. The sample comprised peripheral blood. These receptors came from a woman over 75 with COVID-19, enrolled during active disease.

The chain recombines TRBV5-5 with TRBJ1-3; 7 positions agree with TRBD1. The germline CDR1 and CDR2 sequences are SGHKS and YYEKEE (reference sequence). The trim removed 7 bases at V and 5 bases at J, leaving 9 bases unmatched. This CDR3 is built from 14 residues. CDR3 region: CASAQGGARNTIYF. The CDR3 region has the DNA TGTGCCAGCGCCCAGGGGGGCGCGAGAAACACCATATATTTT.

There are a few counts of this clone. This sequence joins TRBV28 and TRBJ2-6, with D unresolved. The germline V gene encodes CDR1 MDHEN and CDR2 SYDVKM. V was shortened by 4 bases and J by 0 bases, with 7 bases between the two germline ends. There are 15 residues in the CDR3. In DNA form, the CDR3 reads TGTGCCAGCAGTTATCAGTACTCTGGGGCCAACGTCCTGACTTTC. This translates into CASSYQYSGANVLTF. The whole variable domain, remainder taken from reference TRBV28 and TRBJ2-6, is DVKVTQSSRYLVKRTGEKVFLECVQDMDHENMFWYRQDPGLGLRLIYFSYDVKMKEKGDIPEGYSVSREKKERFSLILESASTNQTSMYLCASSYQYSGANVLTFGAGSRLTVL.

The V gene is TRBV2, the J gene TRBJ1-1, with D unresolved. Trimming cost V 6 bases and J 5 bases, with 16 bases left between them. CDR3 length equals 14 residues. Germline V lookup: CDR1 SNHLY, CDR2 FYNNEI. CDR3 sequence: CASRRAGRDTEAFF. The CDR3 DNA follows: TGTGCCAGCAGGCGAGCGGGTAGAGATACTGAAGCTTTCTTT. Full variable domain (missing parts from reference TRBV2 and TRBJ1-1): EPEVTQTPSHQVTQMGQEVILRCVPISNHLYFYWYRQILGQKVEFLVSFYNNEISEKSEIFDDQFSVERPDGSNFTLKIRSTKLEDSAMYFCASRRAGRDTEAFFGQGTRLTVV.

The DNA of the CDR3 is TGTGCCAGCAGTGCCGGGACAGTCCTCCACGAGCAGTACTTC. This encodes CASSAGTVLHEQYF. This chain links TRBV28 with TRBJ2-7; 7 bases agree with TRBD1. Germline CDR1 MDHEN, CDR2 SYDVKM. J was trimmed by 5 bases and V by 5 bases; bases with no gene match: 9. The CDR3 extends over 14 amino acids.

The V call is TRBV7-2, the J call TRBJ2-2, with D possibly TRBD1 on 6 matching bases. This CDR3 is 13 amino acids long. The germline V and J ends were trimmed by 2 bases and 8 bases, with 9 bases remaining between them. Germline V gene sequence: CDR1 SGHTA, CDR2 FQGNSA. CDR3 region: CASSLNRAGELFF. The CDR3 nucleotides are TGTGCCAGCAGCTTAAACAGGGCGGGGGAGCTGTTTTTT.

This clone was seen more than once but under ten times. The chain joins TRBV7-9 to TRBJ1-2, with a possible D match to TRBD1 (5 bases). Germline CDR1 is SEHNR and CDR2 is FQNEAQ (reference sequence). The CDR3 loop spans 14 amino acids. V was pared by 3 bases and J by 4 bases, with 12 bases between. CDR3 in DNA: TGTGCCAGCAGCTTCCGGGGGGAAGGCTATGGCTACACCTTC. It yields the protein CASSFRGEGYGYTF. The complete variable domain, with remaining parts taken from reference TRBV7-9 and TRBJ1-2, reads DTGVSQNPRHKITKRGQNVTFRCDPISEHNRLYWYRQTLGQGPEFLTYFQNEAQLEKSRLLSDRFSAERPKGSFSTLEIQRTEQGDSAMYLCASSFRGEGYGYTFGSGTRLTVV.

The chain is built from TRBV7-9 and TRBJ1-2, with TRBD1 as a possible D gene (6 bases). This CDR3 comprises 14 residues. Germline V lookup: CDR1 SEHNR, CDR2 FQNEAQ (reference sequence). The V end was cut by 5 bases, the J end by 5 bases, with 15 bases between. The CDR3 sequence is CASSAKGGLYGYTF. DNA of the CDR3: TGTGCCAGCAGCGCCAAGGGGGGGCTTTATGGCTACACCTTC.

V usage is TRBV18 and J usage is TRBJ1-1; D might be TRBD1 (5 bases). The germline V gene has CDR1 KGHSH and CDR2 LQKENI. The V and J ends lost 1 base and 3 bases respectively, with 12 bases between them. The CDR3 loop spans 15 amino acids. CDR3 residues: CASSPRAGQDTEAFF. For the CDR3, the DNA is TGTGCCAGCTCACCACGGGCAGGGCAGGACACTGAAGCTTTCTTT.

This sequence joins TRBV12-5 and TRBJ1-1, with D perhaps TRBD1 (6 bases). V gave up 1 base and J gave up 0 bases, with 15 bases separating them. The CDR3 runs to 17 residues. Germline lookup yields CDR1 LGHNT and CDR2 FRNRAP. CDR3 region: CASGLGRGQTMNTEAFF. The CDR3 DNA reads TGTGCTAGTGGTTTGGGTAGAGGACAGACCATGAACACTGAAGCTTTCTTT.